This T cell receptor beta chain was found in a study of graft-versus-host responses after intestinal transplantation. On the study more broadly: Every recipient had anti-thymocyte globulin induction and approximately three years of tacrolimus plus steroids.

Findings of the study overall: Those patients showing graft-donor T cell macrochimerism displayed high graft-versus-host to host-versus-graft clonal ratios in allografts. In recipient marrow, GvH clones were found, and some appeared first in ileum or blood.

Turning to this clone: The target antigen is unknown. The junction and the germline gene differ at one end; a read error may be behind it.

Germline V gives CDR1 MDHEN, CDR2 SYDVKM. This CDR3 is 12 amino acids long. Sequencing used immunoSEQ multiplex PCR; TCRdb keeps in-frame clones, though not all of them. The sample lists roughly 100,000 clones, roughly 92% seen once, with roughly 0.07% in the top ten. The genes are TRBV28 and TRBJ2-1, with 7 bases lining up with TRBD1. Here the sequenced sample was unstimulated CD8+ T cells sorted from spleen or lymph node cells, taken before transplant. The TCR comes from a human donor who was the organ donor for an intestinal transplant. In DNA, the CDR3 is TGTGCCAGCAGTTTTAGGGGGCTTGAGCAGCTCTTC. This translates into CASSFRGLEQLF.